What follows are 15 T cell receptor beta chains derived from one specimen sequenced in a study of cytomegalovirus exposure and HLA in healthy donors. PCR was performed using 60 Vbeta and 13 Jbeta primers. Libraries were prepared by immunoSEQ multiplex PCR; TCRdb keeps only in-frame clonotypes and omits some of them. Seen here are about 180,000 clones, 70% to 85% observed once, and the top ten hold approximately 1.5%. Sequenced material: PBMCs. These receptors originate from a man aged 18-30 years in good health and CMV-seronegative.

This chain links TRBV6-5 with TRBJ2-7, with 9 bases that match TRBD2. The germline V gene encodes CDR1 MNHEY and CDR2 SVGAGI. The junction had 11 bases not matched to a gene; V was cut back by 4 bases and J by 4 bases. The CDR3 length is 16 residues. CDR3 nucleotides: TGTGCCAGCAGTTCTCTTTCCGCTAGCGGGGTTTACGAGCAGTACTTC. Translating gives CASSSLSASGVYEQYF.

The rearrangement uses TRBV19 and TRBJ2-3; 14 bases are a match to TRBD2. The ends lost 5 bases at V and 3 bases at J; junction bases unmatched: 13. Germline V gene sequence: CDR1 LNHDA, CDR2 SQIVND (reference sequence). CDR3 length: 19 residues. Here the CDR3 reads CASSPGLAGGRSVTDTQYF. Here the CDR3 DNA reads TGTGCCAGTAGTCCCGGACTAGCGGGAGGCCGGAGTGTGACAGATACGCAGTATTTT.

The chain couples TRBV6-5 to TRBJ1-2; 7 positions match TRBD1. Germline loops: CDR1 MNHEY, CDR2 SVGAGI. This CDR3 has 14 residues. Unmatched junction bases numbered 7, after V lost 7 bases and J lost 2 bases. The CDR3 here is CASKDRSGNYGYTF. CDR3 DNA: TGTGCCAGCAAGGACAGGTCGGGGAACTATGGCTACACCTTC.

This clone was seen just once. The chain joins TRBV19 to TRBJ2-1, with a tentative D call TRBD2 (6 bases). Trimming removed 10 bases at V and 8 bases at J, with 18 bases between. The CDR3 spans 13 residues. Germline CDR1 LNHDA, CDR2 SQIVND (reference sequence). This CDR3 reads CATYSGSVDEQFF. The CDR3 DNA sequence: TGTGCCACTTACTCCGGGAGTGTGGATGAGCAGTTCTTC. Supplemented by reference TRBV19 and TRBJ2-1, the full variable domain reads DGGITQSPKYLFRKEGQNVTLSCEQNLNHDAMYWYRQDPGQGLRLIYYSQIVNDFQKGDIAEGYSVSREKKESFPLTVTSAQKNPTAFYLCATYSGSVDEQFFGPGTRLTVL.

The genes are TRBV27 and TRBJ1-2; 9 bases agree with TRBD1. The V gene end was trimmed by 4 bases and the J gene end by 7 bases; junction bases not matched to a gene: 10. The CDR3 contains 15 residues. The germline gives CDR1 MNHEY, CDR2 SMNVEV (reference sequence). CDR3 nucleotides: TGTGCCAGCAGTTCATCCCTTACAGGGGGCAGTGGCTACACCTTC. Amino acid sequence: CASSSSLTGGSGYTF.

This sequence joins TRBV7-2 and TRBJ2-1, with 7 bases fitting TRBD1. CDR3 length: 15 residues. Germline trimming cut 2 bases from V and 9 bases from J; bases unmatched to any gene: 10. CDR1 is SGHTA and CDR2 is FQGNSA in the germline V gene. CDR3 protein: CASSLTGTEITEQFF. The CDR3 DNA is TGTGCCAGCAGCTTAACTGGGACAGAAATAACTGAGCAGTTCTTC.

The chain is built from TRBV6-5 and TRBJ2-2, with D perhaps matching TRBD2 (5 bases). V was trimmed by 8 bases and J by 4 bases, leaving 14 bases between them. This CDR3 contains 14 residues. Germline V lookup: CDR1 MNHEY, CDR2 SVGAGI. The CDR3 DNA sequence: TGTGCCAGCTTGAGGGTATGGGCCACCGGGGAGCTGTTTTTT. Residues: CASLRVWATGELFF.

The CDR3 bases are TGTGCCAGCAGCTTAACCGGACTAGCGGACAATGAGCAGTTCTTC. Translated, it gives CASSLTGLADNEQFF. The chain carries TRBV7-3 and TRBJ2-1, with 10 nucleotides matching TRBD2. CDR3 length: 15 residues. J was trimmed by 5 bases and V by 0 bases; bases with no gene match: 1. The germline gives CDR1 SGHTA, CDR2 FQGTGA.

The chain has TRBV19 and TRBJ1-1; possibly TRBD1 for D (5 bases). Trimming stripped 4 bases from V and 0 bases from J, with 12 bases between. The length of the CDR3 is 15 residues. Germline CDR1 LNHDA, CDR2 SQIVND (reference sequence). Here the CDR3 DNA reads TGTGCCAGTAGTAACCACAGGAGTCTGAACACTGAAGCTTTCTTT. This codes for CASSNHRSLNTEAFF.

This chain joins TRBV7-2 and TRBJ2-3, with 8 bases fitting TRBD2. Germline loops: CDR1 SGHTA, CDR2 FQGNSA. CDR3 length: 15 amino acids. V shed 0 bases and J 6 bases; nucleotides not matched to a gene: 5. Written as DNA, the CDR3 is TGTGCCAGCAGCTTAGCCGGGACTAGATTTGATACGCAGTATTTT. Its protein product is CASSLAGTRFDTQYF.

As for this clone: This sample includes further DNA sequences coding for the same CDR3. The chain has TRBV4-1 and TRBJ2-1; 11 positions agree with TRBD2. After removal of 0 bases from V and 7 bases from J, the junction contained 8 bases not matched to a gene. Germline V gene lookup returns CDR1 MGHRA and CDR2 YSYEKL. The CDR3 consists of 17 residues. CDR3 bases: TGCGCCAGCAGCCAAGAAGGGAGTAGCGGGGGGGCGAATGAGCAGTTCTTC. Amino acids: CASSQEGSSGGANEQFF.

The chain joins TRBV15 to TRBJ1-2; 8 bases agree with TRBD1. With V trimmed by 4 bases and J by 8 bases, 6 bases remained unmatched. The CDR3 consists of 13 residues. Germline V gene lookup returns CDR1 LNHNV and CDR2 YYDKDF (reference sequence). For the CDR3, the DNA is TGTGCCACCAGCAACAGGGGGACCTACGGCTACACCTTC. Translating gives CATSNRGTYGYTF.

The V gene is TRBV6-6, the J gene TRBJ1-5, with D tentatively TRBD1 (6 bases). V was clipped by 5 bases and J by 0 bases, with 11 bases between them. CDR1 and CDR2 (germline): MNHNY, SVGAGI (reference sequence). CDR3 size: 15 residues. CDR3 in amino acids: CASSMGAASNQPQHF. The CDR3 DNA reads as TGTGCCAGCAGTATGGGGGCCGCTAGCAATCAGCCCCAGCATTTT.

The chain has TRBV7-8 and TRBJ1-5; 9 nucleotides agree with TRBD1. Germline CDR1 is SGHVS and CDR2 is FQNEAQ. After removal of 5 bases from V and 5 bases from J, the junction contained 4 bases not matched to a gene. The CDR3 length is 14 residues. CDR3 sequence: CASSRGTGYQPQHF. The CDR3 region has the DNA TGTGCCAGCAGCCGTGGGACAGGGTATCAGCCCCAGCATTTT.

The CDR3 nucleotides are TGTGCCAGCAGTCTACAGGGCTACGAGCAGTACTTC. Its translation is CASSLQGYEQYF. The chain links TRBV28 to TRBJ2-7, with D tentatively TRBD1 (6 bases). The CDR3 has 12 amino acids. The V gene's germline CDR1 is MDHEN and CDR2 SYDVKM. With 5 bases removed from V and 3 bases from J, the gap between germline ends came to 8 bases.